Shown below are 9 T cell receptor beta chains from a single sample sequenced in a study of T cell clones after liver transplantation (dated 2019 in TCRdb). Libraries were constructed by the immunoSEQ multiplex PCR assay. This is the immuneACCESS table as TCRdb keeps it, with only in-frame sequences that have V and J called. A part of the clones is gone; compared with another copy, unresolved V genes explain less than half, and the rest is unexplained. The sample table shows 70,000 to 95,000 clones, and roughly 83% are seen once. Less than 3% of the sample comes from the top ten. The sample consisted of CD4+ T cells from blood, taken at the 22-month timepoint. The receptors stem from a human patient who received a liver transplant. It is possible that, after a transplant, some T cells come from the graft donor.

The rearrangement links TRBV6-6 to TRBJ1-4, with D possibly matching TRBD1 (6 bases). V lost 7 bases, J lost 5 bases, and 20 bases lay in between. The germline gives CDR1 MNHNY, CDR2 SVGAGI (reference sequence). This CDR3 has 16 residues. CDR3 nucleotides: TGTGCCAGCAACAAACGCGAACCAGGGGAAAATGAAAAACTGTTTTTT. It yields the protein CASNKREPGENEKLFF.

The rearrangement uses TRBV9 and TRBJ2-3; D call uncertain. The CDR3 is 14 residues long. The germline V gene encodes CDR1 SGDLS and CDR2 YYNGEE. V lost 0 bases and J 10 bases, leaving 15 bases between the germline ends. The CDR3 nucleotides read TGTGCCAGCAGCGTAGTGCCAGGCGGCGCCGCGCAGTATTTT. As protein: CASSVVPGGAAQYF. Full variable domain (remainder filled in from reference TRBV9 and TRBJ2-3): DSGVTQTPKHLITATGQRVTLRCSPRSGDLSVYWYQQSLDQGLQFLIQYYNGEERAKGNILERFSAQQFPDLHSELNLSSLELGDSALYFCASSVVPGGAAQYFGPGTRLTVL.

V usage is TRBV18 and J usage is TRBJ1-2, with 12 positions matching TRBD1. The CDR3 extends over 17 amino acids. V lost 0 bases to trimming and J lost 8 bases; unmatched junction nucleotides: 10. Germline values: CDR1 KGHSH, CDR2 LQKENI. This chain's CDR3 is CASSPPLLGQGAEGYTF. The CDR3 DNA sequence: TGTGCCAGCTCACCACCGTTATTGGGACAGGGGGCGGAAGGCTACACCTTC.

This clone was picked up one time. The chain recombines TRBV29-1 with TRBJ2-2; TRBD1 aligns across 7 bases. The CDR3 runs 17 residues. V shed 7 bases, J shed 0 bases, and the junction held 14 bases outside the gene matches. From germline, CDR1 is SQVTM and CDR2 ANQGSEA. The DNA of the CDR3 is TGCAGCGCAATGACAGGGAGAGGGCTCACGAACACCGGGGAGCTGTTTTTT. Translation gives CSAMTGRGLTNTGELFF.

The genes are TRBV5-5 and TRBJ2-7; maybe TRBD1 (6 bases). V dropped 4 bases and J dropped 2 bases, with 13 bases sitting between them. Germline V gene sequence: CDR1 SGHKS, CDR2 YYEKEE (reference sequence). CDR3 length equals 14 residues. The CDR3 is CASSPGQLTYEQYF. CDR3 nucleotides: TGTGCCAGCAGCCCCGGACAGCTGACCTACGAGCAGTACTTC.

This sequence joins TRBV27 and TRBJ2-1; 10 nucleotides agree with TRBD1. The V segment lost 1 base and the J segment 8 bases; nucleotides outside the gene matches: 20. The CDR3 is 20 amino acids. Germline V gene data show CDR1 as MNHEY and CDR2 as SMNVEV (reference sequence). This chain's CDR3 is CASSLLGGLKGGQGEHEQFF. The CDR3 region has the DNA TGTGCCAGCAGTTTATTAGGGGGATTAAAGGGTGGACAGGGGGAGCATGAGCAGTTCTTC.

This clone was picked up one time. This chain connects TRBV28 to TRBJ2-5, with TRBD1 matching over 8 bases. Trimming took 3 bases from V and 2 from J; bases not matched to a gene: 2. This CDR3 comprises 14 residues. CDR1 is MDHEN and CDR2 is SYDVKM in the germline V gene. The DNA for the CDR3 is TGTGCCAGCAGTTTTCGGGACAGGCAAGAGACCCAGTACTTC. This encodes CASSFRDRQETQYF. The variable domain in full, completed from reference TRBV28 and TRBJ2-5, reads DVKVTQSSRYLVKRTGEKVFLECVQDMDHENMFWYRQDPGLGLRLIYFSYDVKMKEKGDIPEGYSVSREKKERFSLILESASTNQTSMYLCASSFRDRQETQYFGPGTRLLVL.

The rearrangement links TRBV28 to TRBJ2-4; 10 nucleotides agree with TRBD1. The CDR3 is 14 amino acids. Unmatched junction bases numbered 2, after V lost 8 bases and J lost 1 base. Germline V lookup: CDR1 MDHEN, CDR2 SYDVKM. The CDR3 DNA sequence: TGTGCCAGCGGACAGGGGGGGGCCAAAAACATTCAGTACTTC. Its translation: CASGQGGAKNIQYF. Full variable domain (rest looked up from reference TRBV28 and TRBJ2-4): DVKVTQSSRYLVKRTGEKVFLECVQDMDHENMFWYRQDPGLGLRLIYFSYDVKMKEKGDIPEGYSVSREKKERFSLILESASTNQTSMYLCASGQGGAKNIQYFGAGTRLSVL.

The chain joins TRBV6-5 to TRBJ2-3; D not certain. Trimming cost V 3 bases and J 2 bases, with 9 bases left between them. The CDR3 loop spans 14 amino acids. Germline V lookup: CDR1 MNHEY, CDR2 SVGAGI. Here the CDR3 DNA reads TGTGCCAGCAGTTATGCCAAATACACAGATACGCAGTATTTT. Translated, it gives CASSYAKYTDTQYF.